This T cell receptor (beta chain) was sequenced during a study of blood T cell repertoires in COVID-19. Some clones are missing from TCRdb's copy, which holds only in-frame ones; the method was immunoSEQ multiplex PCR. The sample lists about 200,000 clones; 90% were seen once. The CDR3 extends over 12 amino acids. V was cut by 10 bases and J by 7 bases, with 14 bases left in between. Germline-derived CDR1 and CDR2 are MNHEY and SMNVEV (reference sequence). J is TRBJ1-5 and V is TRBV27; no definite D call. Sequenced: peripheral blood. The TCR comes from a man aged 45 to 65 with acute or convalescent COVID-19. The CDR3 sequence is CAILFPPQPQHF. The CDR3 DNA reads TGTGCCATCTTATTTCCCCCCCAGCCCCAGCATTTT.